Shown below are 24 T cell receptor beta chains from a single sample sequenced in a study of cytomegalovirus exposure and HLA in healthy donors. PCR involved 60 Vbeta and 13 Jbeta primers. Repertoires were generated with immunoSEQ multiplex PCR, while TCRdb's copy carries only in-frame clones and drops some. Among approximately 170,000 clones listed, approximately 80% were seen once. Sequencing input: PBMCs. The origin of the receptors is a woman aged 18-29 years in good health and CMV-seronegative.

The V call is TRBV4-1, the J call TRBJ1-2; 7 bases map to TRBD1. The trim removed 5 bases at V and 0 bases at J, leaving 18 bases unmatched. The germline V gene has CDR1 MGHRA and CDR2 YSYEKL. This CDR3 is built from 19 residues. The CDR3 region is CASSTRQKAPGQPNYGYTF. CDR3 bases: TGCGCCAGCAGCACACGGCAAAAGGCCCCGGGACAGCCTAACTATGGCTACACCTTC.

V and J are TRBV7-8 and TRBJ2-1, with 7 nucleotides matching TRBD2. Germline V lookup: CDR1 SGHVS, CDR2 FQNEAQ. V dropped 2 bases and J dropped 8; count of bases not matched to a gene: 3. This CDR3 region has 13 residues. Here the CDR3 DNA reads TGTGCCAGCAGCTTACCTAGCGGCGATGAGCAGTTCTTC. Translated: CASSLPSGDEQFF.

The chain uses TRBV13 and TRBJ2-1, with 15 bases identical to TRBD2. This CDR3 has 17 residues. Trimming removed 7 bases from V and 2 bases from J; junction bases left unmatched: 6. Germline V CDR1 and CDR2: PRHDT, FYEKMQ (reference sequence). The CDR3 loop is CASKGLAGGGTYNEQFF. The CDR3 bases are TGTGCCAGCAAGGGACTAGCGGGAGGAGGGACCTACAATGAGCAGTTCTTC.

CDR3 nucleotide sequence: TGTGCCAGCAGGCGGGTCGGTGCCTATGGCTACACCTTC. This translates into CASRRVGAYGYTF. V gene TRBV27 combines with J gene TRBJ1-2; D unclear. CDR1 MNHEY and CDR2 SMNVEV come from the germline V gene (reference sequence). V gave up 6 bases and J gave up 4 bases, with 12 bases separating them. This CDR3 region has 13 residues.

The gene calls are TRBV7-2 and TRBJ2-3; perhaps TRBD2 as D (6 bases). The CDR3 has 16 amino acids. Germline assignment: CDR1 SGHTA and CDR2 FQGNSA. The germline V and J ends were trimmed by 1 base and 4 bases, with 15 bases remaining between them. CDR3 amino acids: CASSLVGGGTADTQYF. DNA of the CDR3: TGTGCCAGCAGCTTAGTTGGTGGCGGGACGGCAGATACGCAGTATTTT.

The gene calls are TRBV28 and TRBJ1-2; D call uncertain. CDR1 MDHEN and CDR2 SYDVKM come from the germline V gene. Trimming removed 5 bases from V and 10 bases from J, with 17 bases in between. This CDR3 comprises 13 residues. The CDR3 reads CASSPINRGNYTF. The DNA of the CDR3 is TGTGCCAGCAGTCCCATTAACCGCGGGAACTACACCTTC.

The chain couples TRBV10-1 to TRBJ2-7; unclear D gene. This CDR3 region has 14 residues. Germline-derived CDR1 and CDR2 are WNHNN and SYGVQD (reference sequence). Trimming took 6 bases from V and 0 from J, leaving 12 bases between them. DNA for the CDR3: TGCGCCAGCAGAAAGATCAGTCTCTCCTACGAGCAGTACTTC. As protein: CASRKISLSYEQYF.

V is TRBV28 and J is TRBJ1-2; 7 bases agree with TRBD1. V dropped 5 bases and J dropped 2; count of bases not matched to a gene: 11. The CDR3 has 16 residues. CDR1 is MDHEN, CDR2 SYDVKM, per germline. The CDR3 spells CASSPQGSGMNYGYTF. The CDR3, as DNA: TGTGCCAGCAGTCCACAGGGGTCAGGGATGAACTATGGCTACACCTTC.

The chain employs TRBV11-1 and TRBJ2-7; 7 bases match TRBD2. This CDR3 has 14 residues. The V and J ends lost 0 bases and 3 bases, in that order; junction bases with no gene match: 2. Germline lookup yields CDR1 SGHAT and CDR2 FQDESV (reference sequence). Written as DNA, the CDR3 is TGTGCCAGCAGCTTAGCGCGGGGGTACTACGAGCAGTACTTC. Its translation is CASSLARGYYEQYF.

The J gene is TRBJ1-3, the V gene TRBV7-9, with D perhaps matching TRBD1 (5 bases). Germline V CDR1 and CDR2: SEHNR, FQNEAQ (reference sequence). V was pared by 5 bases and J by 4 bases, with 15 bases between. The CDR3 extends over 15 amino acids. CDR3 DNA sequence: TGTGCCAGCAGCCCCCTACAGGCGGCGGGAAACACCATATATTTT. Residues: CASSPLQAAGNTIYF.

The chain recombines TRBV6-5 with TRBJ1-1; no reliable D call. Germline V gene lookup returns CDR1 MNHEY and CDR2 SVGAGI. The CDR3 has 11 residues. V gave up 5 bases and J gave up 10 bases, with 11 bases separating them. The CDR3 DNA is TGTGCCAGCAGTGGAGACTTCCCAGCTTTCTTT. Translating gives CASSGDFPAFF.

A remark on this clone: One junction end does not reproduce the germline sequence, and a read error may be involved. V usage is TRBV7-9 and J usage is TRBJ1-5; D is undetermined. The CDR3 sequence is 12 residues long. Germline V lookup: CDR1 SEHNR, CDR2 FQNEAQ (reference sequence). This CDR3 reads CSSSFSDQPQHF. CDR3 coding DNA: TGTTCCAGCAGCTTTTCCGATCAGCCCCAGCATTTT.

The chain carries TRBV2 and TRBJ2-3, with D possibly TRBD2 on 6 matching bases. Trimming removed 5 bases from V and 0 bases from J, with 9 bases in between. There are 14 residues in the CDR3. Germline V gene sequence: CDR1 SNHLY, CDR2 FYNNEI. The CDR3 nucleotides are TGTGCCAGCAGTACTAGCTGGAGCACAGATACGCAGTATTTT. Its protein product is CASSTSWSTDTQYF.

J is TRBJ1-5 and V is TRBV29-1; no clear D gene. Trimming cost V 4 bases and J 2 bases, with 18 bases left between them. CDR1 and CDR2 from the germline V gene are SQVTM and ANQGSEA. The CDR3 loop spans 16 amino acids. CDR3 bases: TGCAGCGTTGTCATCTGGCAGGCAGAGCGCAATCAGCCCCAGCATTTT. Protein product: CSVVIWQAERNQPQHF.

The chain is built from TRBV28 and TRBJ1-1; tentative D call: TRBD1 (5 bases). Deletions cut 1 base from V and 4 bases from J, with 10 bases between. This CDR3 spans 14 amino acids. CDR1 and CDR2 (germline): MDHEN, SYDVKM. The CDR3 protein is CASSLFGGSTEAFF. DNA for the CDR3: TGTGCCAGCAGTTTATTTGGGGGGTCCACTGAAGCTTTCTTT.

The table lists this clone with a few counts. This rearrangement joins TRBV5-6 to TRBJ2-7; 7 bases are shared with TRBD1. The CDR3 runs 14 residues. The J segment lost 2 bases and the V segment lost 2 bases, leaving 4 bases of the junction unmatched. Germline CDR1 and CDR2: SGHDT and YYEEEE. The CDR3 sequence: CASSFWDRTYEQYF. The CDR3 region has the DNA TGTGCCAGCAGCTTCTGGGACAGAACCTACGAGCAGTACTTC. The variable domain in full, completed from reference TRBV5-6 and TRBJ2-7, reads DAGVTQSPTHLIKTRGQQVTLRCSPKSGHDTVSWYQQALGQGPQFIFQYYEEEERQRGNFPDRFSGHQFPNYSSELNVNALLLGDSALYLCASSFWDRTYEQYFGPGTRLTVT.

The gene calls are TRBV10-3 and TRBJ2-7, with 7 bases lining up with TRBD2. V dropped 11 bases and J dropped 2; count of bases not matched to a gene: 9. Germline V gives CDR1 ENHRY, CDR2 SYGVKD. The CDR3 has 13 residues. The CDR3 DNA sequence: TGTGCCGCAGCTAGCGGACCAACCTACGAGCAGTACTTC. Its protein product is CAAASGPTYEQYF.

The chain couples TRBV19 to TRBJ2-3; no firm D call. Trimming removed 1 base from V and 2 bases from J, with 4 bases in between. Per the germline V gene, CDR1 is LNHDA and CDR2 is SQIVND (reference sequence). The CDR3 extends over 13 amino acids. The CDR3 sequence: CASSIVHTDTQYF. In nucleotides, the CDR3 is TGTGCCAGTAGTATAGTTCACACAGATACGCAGTATTTT.

V gene TRBV5-6 combines with J gene TRBJ2-5; 8 bases are shared with TRBD2. The closer fit of TRBJ2-7 to the DNA end suggests the J call may be wrong. The germline V gene has CDR1 SGHDT and CDR2 YYEEEE. The CDR3 sequence is 15 residues long. CDR3 bases: TGTGCCAGCAGCTTGGCGGGAGGGGAGCCTGGCGAGCAGTACTTC. It encodes CASSLAGGEPGEQYF.

The gene calls are TRBV9 and TRBJ2-3; possible D gene TRBD2, 6 bases. This CDR3 has 15 residues. Trimming took off 6 bases at V and 2 bases at J, with 16 bases between the two ends. Germline lookup yields CDR1 SGDLS and CDR2 YYNGEE. The CDR3 loop is CASTLWGRSTDTQYF. Here the CDR3 DNA reads TGTGCCAGCACGTTGTGGGGGAGGTCCACAGATACGCAGTATTTT.

The chain employs TRBV7-3 and TRBJ2-3; a weak D match, TRBD2 (6 bases). This CDR3 spans 14 amino acids. The V end was cut by 4 bases, the J end by 3 bases, with 11 bases between. Germline lookup yields CDR1 SGHTA and CDR2 FQGTGA. The DNA for the CDR3 is TGTGCCAGCAGCTCCGGAGGGTCTACAGATACGCAGTATTTT. Translation gives CASSSGGSTDTQYF.

The chain couples TRBV30 to TRBJ2-3; 10 bases fit TRBD1. J was trimmed by 2 bases and V by 7 bases; bases with no gene match: 9. CDR1 and CDR2 (germline): GTSNPN, SVGIG (reference sequence). The CDR3 loop spans 15 amino acids. The chain's CDR3 is CAFPYGTGDTDTQYF. The DNA of the CDR3 is TGTGCCTTCCCATACGGGACAGGGGACACAGATACGCAGTATTTT.

This clone was seen a few times. The gene calls are TRBV5-6 and TRBJ2-1, with D perhaps matching TRBD1 (6 bases). This CDR3 has 14 amino acids. V lost 2 bases, J lost 5 bases, and 11 bases lay in between. CDR1 is SGHDT and CDR2 is YYEEEE in the germline V gene. This CDR3 is CASSFLGQNNEQFF. The CDR3 region has the DNA TGTGCCAGCAGCTTCCTCGGACAGAACAATGAGCAGTTCTTC.

This chain joins TRBV15 and TRBJ1-3; no reliable D call. Trimming stripped 0 bases from V and 2 bases from J, with 14 bases between. The CDR3 length is 17 residues. The V gene's germline CDR1 is LNHNV and CDR2 YYDKDF (reference sequence). CDR3 bases: TGTGCCACCAGCAGAGATCCTGTCAGTACAGCTGGAAACACCATATATTTT. This translates into CATSRDPVSTAGNTIYF.